One and the same sample provided the 12 T cell receptor beta chains below, sequenced in a study of blood T cell repertoires in COVID-19. Produced via immunoSEQ multiplex PCR; TCRdb's table is partial and in-frame only. The sample lists about 36,000 clones, 70% to 90% occurring once. Sequenced input: peripheral blood. Receptor source: a human donor in a cohort sampled during active or convalescent COVID-19. The donor label of this sample is uncertain.

This sequence joins TRBV9 and TRBJ2-3, with 8 bases lining up with TRBD2. The V segment lost 3 bases and the J segment 2 bases; nucleotides outside the gene matches: 5. In germline, CDR1 is SGDLS, CDR2 YYNGEE. The CDR3 sequence is 15 residues long. CDR3: CASSDTSGLTDTQYF. In DNA form, the CDR3 reads TGTGCCAGCAGCGACACTAGCGGACTCACAGATACGCAGTATTTT.

The rearrangement links TRBV7-9 to TRBJ2-3; D possibly corresponds to TRBD2 (6 bases). Germline CDR1 is SEHNR and CDR2 is FQNEAQ (reference sequence). V gave up 5 bases and J gave up 2 bases, with 14 bases separating them. There are 15 residues in the CDR3. CDR3 sequence reads: CASSRDSISTDTQYF. The DNA for the CDR3 is TGTGCCAGCAGCCGGGACTCGATCTCCACAGATACGCAGTATTTT. The full variable domain, in which reference TRBV7-9 and TRBJ2-3 provide the parts outside the CDR3, is DTGVSQNPRHKITKRGQNVTFRCDPISEHNRLYWYRQTLGQGPEFLTYFQNEAQLEKSRLLSDRFSAERPKGSFSTLEIQRTEQGDSAMYLCASSRDSISTDTQYFGPGTRLTVL.

The chain links TRBV30 to TRBJ2-1; 9 bases align to TRBD2. This CDR3 has 13 amino acids. V lost 4 bases to trimming and J lost 4 bases; unmatched junction nucleotides: 2. The V gene's germline CDR1 is GTSNPN and CDR2 SVGIG (reference sequence). The CDR3 DNA reads TGTGCCTGGAAAGGACTAGCGTACAATGAGCAGTTCTTC. Translation: CAWKGLAYNEQFF.

The chain is built from TRBV29-1 and TRBJ2-5; the D gene is possibly TRBD1 (6 bases). Trimming removed 4 bases at V and 2 bases at J, with 17 bases between. The CDR3 consists of 15 residues. In germline, CDR1 is SQVTM, CDR2 ANQGSEA. CDR3 sequence (DNA): TGCAGCGTTGTTGTACCTCGTAGGGGGCAAGAGACCCAGTACTTC. This gives the protein CSVVVPRRGQETQYF.

V usage is TRBV4-1 and J usage is TRBJ1-2; 11 positions agree with TRBD1. Germline V gene data show CDR1 as MGHRA and CDR2 as YSYEKL. V trimming: 3 bases; J trimming: 8 bases; junction bases outside the gene matches: 8. The CDR3 spans 15 residues. The CDR3 DNA sequence: TGCGCCAGCAGCCACCCGGGACAGGGGGAAAAAGGCTACACCTTC. It encodes CASSHPGQGEKGYTF.

Comments on this clone: Germline and junction disagree at one end, which may indicate a read error. The chain joins TRBV7-9 to TRBJ2-1, with 13 nucleotides matching TRBD2. This CDR3 region has 13 residues. The germline gives CDR1 SEHNR, CDR2 FQNEAQ (reference sequence). The CDR3 DNA follows: TGTGCCAGCAGCTGGGGACTAGCGGGATTCGTAGTCTTC. Translation gives CASSWGLAGFVVF.

The chain is built from TRBV12-5 and TRBJ2-1; a weak D match, TRBD2 (5 bases). Per germline, CDR1 LGHNT and CDR2 FRNRAP. This CDR3 spans 15 amino acids. Trimming pared 0 bases from V and 4 bases from J, leaving 10 bases between. The CDR3 sequence is CASGLVPRLYNEQFF. The CDR3, as DNA: TGTGCTAGTGGTTTGGTCCCTCGACTATACAATGAGCAGTTCTTC.

This CDR3 is CASSYSSGRRTDTQYF. CDR3 DNA sequence: TGTGCCAGCAGTTACTCTAGCGGGAGGCGCACAGATACGCAGTATTTT. This rearrangement joins TRBV6-5 to TRBJ2-3; 10 positions match TRBD2. Germline V lookup: CDR1 MNHEY, CDR2 SVGAGI. V was pared by 0 bases and J by 1 base, with 1 base of the junction left unmatched. The CDR3 loop spans 16 amino acids.

In its sample, this clone was seen many times. The gene calls are TRBV5-1 and TRBJ2-6; no definite D call. The germline gives CDR1 SGHRS, CDR2 YFSETQ. Trimming stripped 5 bases from V and 0 bases from J, with 9 bases between. This CDR3 comprises 15 residues. The CDR3 region has the DNA TGCGCCAGCAGGGTACTGAACTCTGGGGCCAACGTCCTGACTTTC. The encoded protein is CASRVLNSGANVLTF.

CDR3 sequence: CATAGGFAPSTDTQYF. DNA of the CDR3: TGTGCCACCGCCGGGGGGTTTGCCCCTAGCACAGATACGCAGTATTTT. This sequence joins TRBV24-1 and TRBJ2-3, with 7 bases fitting TRBD2. V was pared by 9 bases and J by 0 bases, with 11 bases of the junction left unmatched. Germline V CDR1 and CDR2: KGHDR, SFDVKD. The CDR3 spans 16 residues.

This chain connects TRBV30 to TRBJ2-1; 9 bases agree with TRBD2. This CDR3 region has 15 residues. Per germline, CDR1 GTSNPN and CDR2 SVGIG (reference sequence). J gave up 8 bases and V 0 bases, and 8 bases lay outside the gene matches. CDR3 protein: CAWSVDQREVDEQFF. The CDR3, as DNA: TGTGCCTGGAGTGTGGACCAGCGGGAGGTAGATGAGCAGTTCTTC.

This clone came up once. The chain uses TRBV29-1 and TRBJ1-5; tentatively, D is TRBD1 (6 bases). Germline V gene data show CDR1 as SQVTM and CDR2 as ANQGSEA. This CDR3 is built from 14 residues. V was pared by 6 bases and J by 0 bases, with 12 bases between. In nucleotides, the CDR3 is TGCAGCGTCGGCCAGGGGTATAGCAATCAGCCCCAGCATTTT. This gives the protein CSVGQGYSNQPQHF.